This T cell receptor (beta chain) was documented in a study of regulatory T cells in long-lasting Graves disease (dated by TCRdb to about 2021). Regarding the complete study: In the newly diagnosed Graves' disease group, patients had been taking antithyroid drugs for less than 3 months. Persistent Graves' disease patients were compared with newly diagnosed Graves' disease patients by peripheral blood TCR sequencing and RNA sequencing. The study was conducted in China and was registered as a clinical trial. A total of 35 or so samples underwent TCR sequencing: about 13 from persistent and around 20 from newly diagnosed Graves' disease patients. The investigation overall reported the following: Sequencing and analysis were limited to the TCR beta chain. The small sample size was acknowledged by the authors as a limitation that may reduce accuracy. A larger number of public clonotypes was shared among persistent patients (around 2,500) than among newly diagnosed patients (roughly 930). Persistent Graves' disease patients showed lower TCR Shannon entropy and fewer highly expanded clones than newly diagnosed patients, suggesting clonal expansion. Because the primary lesion, thyroid tissue, could not be accessed, the study looked at peripheral blood alone. Preferential use of TRBV28, TRBJ1-2 and TRBJ2-5 was observed in persistent disease, whereas TRBV20-1 and TRBJ2-1 were favored in newly diagnosed disease.

Library generation was performed with multiplex PCR. The instrument was an Illumina HiSeq 4000. iRepertoire HTBI primers and Arm-PCR amplification of CDR3 regions were used to construct TCR beta libraries. Before sequencing, the PCR products went through gel purification. Turning to the authors' computational methods: Across samples, fewer than 70 TRBV and 13 to 15 TRBJ segments were identified and used for gene usage analysis of CDR3 amino acid clonotypes. Filtered high-quality paired reads were merged into contigs using COPE and FqMerger. BLAST was used to align contigs to IMGT TRBV, TRBD and TRBJ reference genes, and CDR3 was defined according to IMGT. Any clonotype with a frequency above 0.1% was classified as a highly expanded clone. Shannon entropy served as the measure of repertoire diversity, while the Gini coefficient captured V-J evenness. A clonotype was considered public if more than one individual shared it. TCRdb cleaned the public reads at Q25 with fastp, built clones with MiXCR and kept in-frame beta chains. Every entry covers one CDR3 protein and lists the most common genes and DNA from its rows. These V and J calls derive from TCRdb rather than the authors' analysis. The sample yields 450,000 to 650,000 distinct CDR3 sequences; 15% to 20% were counted once. 25% of the sample is in the top ten clones.

This clonotype occurred many times. There is no known antigen for this receptor. No base quality information exists; no much larger clone differs at one position. Via the germline V gene (reference sequence), CDR1 is LGHDT and CDR2 YNNKEL. The trim is 0 bases for V and 6 bases for J, with a gap of 3 bases between the germline ends. Including cysteine and phenylalanine, the CDR3 has 11 amino acids. Of the read, only the CDR3 DNA is kept; its 33 bases are in frame from base 1. The sample's time point label, in plain terms: newly diagnosed GD, antithyroid drugs for less than 3 months. For both TCR sequencing and RNA sequencing, RNA was extracted from PBMCs using TRIzol. The diagnosis of Graves' disease was made according to American Thyroid Association guidelines. Patients for the study were recruited at an endocrinology department in Xi'an, China. Each patient gave roughly 8.4 milliliters of peripheral blood, collected in an EDTA anticoagulant tube. PBMCs were isolated by Ficoll Paque Plus density gradient separation without further T cell sorting. An Agilent 2100 Bioanalyzer and agarose gel were used to assess RNA quality, and a NanoDrop 2000 was used to measure RNA concentration.

This same sample was also taken into another study, of T cells in Graves' hyperthyroidism and ophthalmopathy. From that second study: A patient counted as having stable Graves' hyperthyroidism if no progression to ophthalmopathy occurred over 18 months of follow-up. Hyperthyroidism patients were newly diagnosed, had a disease duration of under 2 months, and were aged 18 to 65 years. Any patient with an uncontrolled infection, another autoimmune disease, pregnancy or lactation was excluded. Diagnoses were based on clinical symptoms, serum thyroxine and TRAb, thyroid ultrasound and orbital computed tomography. For the first round of RT-PCR on the TCR CDR3, the HTBI primer set was used together with the Qiagen OneStep RT-PCR kit. Most expanded thyroid clonotypes (frequency above 0.001) were also detected in blood, suggesting blood repertoires may reflect thyroid immune responses. In cross-validation, a model built on a 13 V-J signature told ophthalmopathy apart from stable hyperthyroidism with under 90% sensitivity and 81% to 82% specificity, and in testing the same model reached 80%/75%. During validation, the model predicted progression to ophthalmopathy a median of roughly 7.1 months ahead of onset, with around 65% sensitivity and under 85% specificity. TCR V-J signatures able to tell the groups apart were searched for in a discovery cohort of 90 to 100 patients, of whom more than 40 had Graves' ophthalmopathy and 57 had stable Graves' hyperthyroidism. Prospective prediction of ophthalmopathy was tested in an independent validation cohort consisting of roughly 20 hyperthyroidism patients and about 17 patients who later progressed to ophthalmopathy. The roughly 100 discovery patients were randomly divided into training and test sets at a 7:3 ratio. In over five Graves' hyperthyroidism patients, the study also compared T-cell repertoires from thyroid tissue with T-cell repertoires from blood. After blood sampling, hyperthyroidism patients were treated with methimazole at a starting dose of 30 mg daily, and ophthalmopathy patients were treated with high-dose intravenous methylprednisolone. Libraries were constructed in a second round of multiplex PCR, after which size selection and purification were carried out. Libraries were sequenced paired-end with 100 bp reads on an Illumina HiSeq2000. SOAPnuke was used to process the raw data, removing reads that contained adapters or uncalled bases, had a mean Phred below 15, or lacked an exact match to the constant primer or identifier. COPE v1.2.5 was used to merge the high-quality paired reads, and each unique nucleotide sequence was defined as a clonotype. MiTCR v1.1 was used to align clonotypes to the IMGT TRBV, TRBD and TRBJ reference segments. The analysis included only V-J combinations with a frequency above 0.0001, which together covered roughly 99% of the repertoires. The TCS score was defined as F50 (clonal expansion) divided by E x V (chaos), with BLOSUM62-based TCRdist calculated between CDR3 peptides within each V-J. Welch's t-statistics and random forest reduced several hundred V-J features to under 15, which were used in a naive Bayes classifier (R e1071). Sample size was not statistically predetermined, and blinding of investigators to group allocation was not performed. The paper describes TCR Vbeta CDR3 sequencing of 140 or so peripheral blood samples, made up of roughly 45 ophthalmopathy patients, 70 to 75 hyperthyroidism patients and 17 progressor patients.

This receptor was identified in a woman aged 35 to 59 with Graves disease. Donor details come from another sample of the same person, matched by shared clones. The chain links TRBV3-1 with TRBJ2-7, with the D segment identity uncertain. The source was peripheral blood mononuclear cells (PBMCs), collected at new diagnosis, from a patient treated with antithyroid drugs. The nucleotide sequence is TGTGCCAGCAGCCAAGAGTTCGAGCAGTACTTC. This encodes CASSQEFEQYF.